Each of the 17 T cell receptor beta chains below was sequenced from the same sample in a study of identifying expanded T cells in peripheral blood. This table comes from immunoSEQ multiplex PCR, and its TCRdb copy is limited to in-frame clones, with some not included. The sample carries 100,000 to 150,000 clones, approximately 86% recorded once. Sequences were obtained from blood. The receptors originated from a person aged 18 to 69 in good health.

The count of this clone is one. The chain is built from TRBV20-1 and TRBJ2-3; D unresolved. The CDR3 sequence is 11 residues long. Per the germline V gene, CDR1 is DFQATT and CDR2 is SNEGSKA (reference sequence). V lost 3 bases to trimming and J lost 5 bases, with 6 bases between them. The CDR3 DNA is TGCAGTGCTAGTCTCTTAGATACGCAGTATTTT. The encoded protein is CSASLLDTQYF.

This clone was detected a few times. The CDR3 DNA reads as TGCAGTGCCAAATGGACTCGCGAGCAGTACTTC. Protein: CSAKWTREQYF. This rearrangement joins TRBV20-1 to TRBJ2-7, with D possibly TRBD2 on 5 matching bases. Germline V gives CDR1 DFQATT, CDR2 SNEGSKA (reference sequence). V lost 6 bases, J lost 6 bases, and 12 bases lay in between. The CDR3 is 11 amino acids.

The rearrangement joins TRBV7-2 to TRBJ1-4, with D unclear. Germline lookup yields CDR1 SGHTA and CDR2 FQGNSA. V dropped 5 bases and J dropped 1 base, with 8 bases sitting between them. The CDR3 extends over 14 amino acids. The CDR3 region is CASSRPGTNEKLFF. In nucleotides, the CDR3 is TGTGCCAGCAGCCGACCGGGAACTAATGAAAAACTGTTTTTT.

The chain uses TRBV7-3 and TRBJ2-7; TRBD1 might be the D (5 bases). Germline CDR1 and CDR2: SGHTA and FQGTGA. The CDR3 runs to 13 residues. V was cut by 5 bases and J by 0 bases, with 8 bases left in between. The CDR3 DNA is TGTGCCAGCAGCAGGGGAAACTCCTACGAGCAGTACTTC. Translating it yields CASSRGNSYEQYF.

The rearrangement uses TRBV5-1 and TRBJ1-4, with D hard to call. Trimming took 2 bases from V and 0 from J, leaving 8 bases between them. There are 15 residues in the CDR3. CDR1 and CDR2 (germline): SGHRS, YFSETQ. The CDR3 DNA sequence: TGCGCCAGCAGCTTTGAGGGTGCAACTAATGAAAAACTGTTTTTT. Its translation is CASSFEGATNEKLFF. The variable domain in full, with the rest retrieved from reference TRBV5-1 and TRBJ1-4, is KAGVTQTPRYLIKTRGQQVTLSCSPISGHRSVSWYQQTPGQGLQFLFEYFSETQRNKGNFPGRFSGRQFSNSRSEMNVSTLELGDSALYLCASSFEGATNEKLFFGSGTQLSVL.

This chain links TRBV11-3 with TRBJ1-4; no clear D. Germline V lookup: CDR1 SGHNT, CDR2 YENEEA. The CDR3 sequence is 13 residues long. V was trimmed by 5 bases and J by 5 bases, leaving 9 bases between them. The CDR3 sequence is CASSLGRNEKLFF. The DNA of the CDR3 is TGTGCCAGCAGCCTAGGACGGAATGAAAAACTGTTTTTT.

Notes on this clone: A junction end diverges from the germline sequence, so it may reflect a read error. The V call is TRBV7-3, the J call TRBJ2-2; 9 nucleotides match TRBD2. This CDR3 is 18 amino acids long. Germline CDR1 is SGHTA and CDR2 is FQGTGA. CDR3 residues: CASSLRGRGLAKTGELFF. The CDR3 DNA is TGTGCCAGCAGCTTAAGAGGCCGAGGACTAGCGAAAACCGGGGAGCTGTTTTTT.

CDR3 in DNA: TGTGCCAGCTCACCTGGACAGCCACGCACAGATACGCAGTATTTT. This codes for CASSPGQPRTDTQYF. The rearrangement links TRBV18 to TRBJ2-3; D possibly corresponds to TRBD1 (6 bases). The germline V and J ends were trimmed by 3 bases and 1 base, with 11 bases remaining between them. Germline loops: CDR1 KGHSH, CDR2 LQKENI. The CDR3 consists of 15 residues.

The chain has TRBV5-6 and TRBJ1-2; D is ambiguous. V was clipped by 0 bases and J by 5 bases, with 5 bases between them. Germline V gene sequence: CDR1 SGHDT, CDR2 YYEEEE. The CDR3 consists of 12 residues. The CDR3 protein is CASSLVAYGYTF. DNA for the CDR3: TGTGCCAGCAGCTTGGTGGCTTATGGCTACACCTTC.

This chain links TRBV11-2 with TRBJ2-1, with TRBD2 matching 13 bases. Looked up from germline, CDR1 is SGHAT and CDR2 is FQNNGV. J gave up 6 bases and V 4 bases, and 12 bases lay outside the gene matches. This CDR3 spans 18 amino acids. For the CDR3, the DNA is TGTGCCAGCAGCTCAACTCGGGGGGGACTAGCGGGATCCAATGAGCAGTTCTTC. Translating gives CASSSTRGGLAGSNEQFF. Drawing the rest from reference TRBV11-2 and TRBJ2-1, the complete variable domain is EAGVAQSPRYKIIEKRQSVAFWCNPISGHATLYWYQQILGQGPKLLIQFQNNGVVDDSQLPKDRFSAERLKGVDSTLKIQPAKLEDSAVYLCASSSTRGGLAGSNEQFFGPGTRLTVL.

The rearrangement joins TRBV19 to TRBJ2-1; 12 bases agree with TRBD2. Germline V gene data show CDR1 as LNHDA and CDR2 as SQIVND (reference sequence). This CDR3 is 15 amino acids long. With 6 bases clipped from V and 7 bases from J, the junction kept 7 bases outside the gene matches. The CDR3 nucleotides are TGTGCCAGTAGGCCCGGGACTAGCGGGCCTAATGAGCAGTTCTTC. Protein sequence: CASRPGTSGPNEQFF.

The rearrangement links TRBV19 to TRBJ2-5; 11 bases are shared with TRBD2. The CDR3 totals 16 residues. Germline CDR1 reads LNHDA; CDR2 reads SQIVND (reference sequence). The junction had 6 bases not matched to a gene; V was cut back by 5 bases and J by 1 base. DNA for the CDR3: TGTGCCAGTAGTCCCACTAGCGGGGGCCTCCAAGAGACCCAGTACTTC. This gives the protein CASSPTSGGLQETQYF.

As DNA, the CDR3 is TGCGCCAGCAGCTTGGCCGGACAGGACTACAATGAGCAGTTCTTC. It translates to CASSLAGQDYNEQFF. This chain uses TRBV5-1 with TRBJ2-1, with 7 bases aligning to TRBD1. From germline, CDR1 is SGHRS and CDR2 YFSETQ. The CDR3 covers 15 residues. V lost 0 bases, J lost 3 bases, and 3 bases stayed unmatched.

In this sample, this clone turned up once. V gene TRBV5-4 combines with J gene TRBJ2-4, with D possibly being TRBD2 (6 bases). This CDR3 comprises 16 residues. Germline V lookup: CDR1 SGHNT, CDR2 YYREEE (reference sequence). Trimming pared 1 base from V and 0 bases from J, leaving 11 bases between. The CDR3: CASSLSAGSAKNIQYF. CDR3 in DNA: TGTGCCAGCAGCTTGAGCGCGGGATCAGCCAAAAACATTCAGTACTTC.

CDR3 nucleotide sequence: TGTGCCAGCACCCGATACTCCTACGAGCAGTACTTC. This gives the protein CASTRYSYEQYF. J is TRBJ2-7 and V is TRBV28; D unresolved. This CDR3 has 12 amino acids. Trimming took off 7 bases at V and 0 bases at J, with 7 bases between the two ends. Germline CDR1 and CDR2: MDHEN and SYDVKM.

The V call is TRBV7-7, the J call TRBJ1-3; 7 nucleotides agree with TRBD1. The germline gives CDR1 SSHAT, CDR2 FNYEAQ (reference sequence). This CDR3 region has 13 residues. V trimming: 5 bases; J trimming: 4 bases; junction bases outside the gene matches: 2. The CDR3 here is CASSQDRGNTIYF. CDR3 DNA sequence: TGTGCCAGCAGCCAGGACAGGGGAAACACCATATATTTT.

The chain combines TRBV19 with TRBJ2-7; weak D call: TRBD2 (6 bases). Germline V gene sequence: CDR1 LNHDA, CDR2 SQIVND (reference sequence). This CDR3 region has 13 residues. V lost 5 bases and J lost 3, with 11 bases in between. The CDR3 loop reads CASSSSVLYEQYF. The DNA of the CDR3 is TGTGCCAGTAGTTCTAGCGTACTCTACGAGCAGTACTTC.